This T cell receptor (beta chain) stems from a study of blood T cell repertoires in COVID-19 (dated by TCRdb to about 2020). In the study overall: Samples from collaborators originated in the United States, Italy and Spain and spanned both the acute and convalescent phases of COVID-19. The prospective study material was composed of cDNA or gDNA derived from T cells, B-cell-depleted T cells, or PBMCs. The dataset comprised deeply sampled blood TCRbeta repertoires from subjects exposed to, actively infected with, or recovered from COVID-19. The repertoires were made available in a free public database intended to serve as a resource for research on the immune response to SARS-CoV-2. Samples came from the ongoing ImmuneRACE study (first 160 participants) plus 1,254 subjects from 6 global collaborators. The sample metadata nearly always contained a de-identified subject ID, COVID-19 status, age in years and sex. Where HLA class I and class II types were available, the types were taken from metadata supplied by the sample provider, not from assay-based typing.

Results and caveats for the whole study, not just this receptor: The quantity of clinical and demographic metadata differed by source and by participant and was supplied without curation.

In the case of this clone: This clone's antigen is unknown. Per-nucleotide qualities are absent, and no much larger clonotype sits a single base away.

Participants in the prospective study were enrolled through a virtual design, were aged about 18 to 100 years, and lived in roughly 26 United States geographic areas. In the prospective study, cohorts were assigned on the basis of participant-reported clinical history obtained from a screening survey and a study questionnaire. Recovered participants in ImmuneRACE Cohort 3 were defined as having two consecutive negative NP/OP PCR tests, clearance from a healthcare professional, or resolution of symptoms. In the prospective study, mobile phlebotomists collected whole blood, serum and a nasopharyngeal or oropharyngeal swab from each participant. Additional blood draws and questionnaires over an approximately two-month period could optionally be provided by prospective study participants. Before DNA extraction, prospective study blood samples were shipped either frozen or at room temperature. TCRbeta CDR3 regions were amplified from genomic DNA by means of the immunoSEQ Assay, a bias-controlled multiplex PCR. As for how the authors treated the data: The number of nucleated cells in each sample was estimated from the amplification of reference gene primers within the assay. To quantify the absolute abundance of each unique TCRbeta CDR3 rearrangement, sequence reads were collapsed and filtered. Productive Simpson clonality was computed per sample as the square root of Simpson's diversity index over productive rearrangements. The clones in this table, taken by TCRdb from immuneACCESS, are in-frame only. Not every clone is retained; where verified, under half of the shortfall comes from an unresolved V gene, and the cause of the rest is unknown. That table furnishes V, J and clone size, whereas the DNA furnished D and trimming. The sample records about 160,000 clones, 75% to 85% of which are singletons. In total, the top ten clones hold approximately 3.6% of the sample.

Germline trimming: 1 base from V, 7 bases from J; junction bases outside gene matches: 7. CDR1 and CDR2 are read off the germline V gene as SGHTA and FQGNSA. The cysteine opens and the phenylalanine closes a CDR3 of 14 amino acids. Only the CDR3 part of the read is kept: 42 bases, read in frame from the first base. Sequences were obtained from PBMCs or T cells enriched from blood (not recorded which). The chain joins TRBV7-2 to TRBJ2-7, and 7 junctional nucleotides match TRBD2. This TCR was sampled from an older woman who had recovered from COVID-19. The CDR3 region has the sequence CASSLDLQAGEQYF. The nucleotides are TGTGCCAGCAGCTTAGACCTCCAAGCGGGAGAGCAGTACTTC.